The rows below give T cell receptor beta chains drawn from one sample of a study of blood T cells in healthy people across ages. TCRdb fed the 5' RACE reads into MiXCR, producing one record per CDR3 protein. The table records approximately 600,000 distinct CDR3 sequences, under 70% of them present only once. Sequencing was done on a sample of blood. The receptors shown here come from a man aged 60-69 years in good health. The conserved cysteine and the conserved F or W are not part of the CDR3 here. The order of the fields is V gene, clone size, J gene, CDR3 length, CDR3 protein. The size field is filled for only some rows; it gives once, few, many or a size class.

TRBV20-1	-	TRBJ1-2	11	SSRTGENYGYT
TRBV20-1	-	TRBJ2-7	15	SARALPQGPSQEAQY
TRBV15	few	TRBJ2-7	16	ATSRERVGDRTNYEQY
TRBV11-2	few	TRBJ2-1	14	ASSLFKTGGADEQF
TRBV6-5	-	TRBJ1-2	12	ASSCSRTGCDYT
TRBV4-1	-	TRBJ1-4	15	ASSQPPGSGGEGKLF
TRBV6-1	-	TRBJ2-1	15	ASSARAGGLRGDEQF
TRBV29-1	-	TRBJ1-1	12	SVARGQGYTEAF
TRBV12-3/TRBV12-4	-	TRBJ2-3	13	ASSAPGQVADTQY
TRBV11-1	-	TRBJ1-2	13	ASSRSGTLNYGYT
TRBV29-1	-	TRBJ2-7	10	SVGTAAYEQY
TRBV29-1	once	TRBJ2-5	10	SVEQVQETQY
TRBV3-1	-	TRBJ2-1	13	ASSQGTGAYNEQF
TRBV20-1	-	TRBJ1-1	13	SARDYGTVNTEAF
TRBV29-1	-	TRBJ2-2	13	SVGTPLGGPAELF
TRBV29-1	-	TRBJ2-5	10	SVIRAPETQY
TRBV11-3	-	TRBJ2-6	11	ASSLQGANVLT
TRBV6-1	-	TRBJ2-7	12	ASSSGTSVYEQY
TRBV12-3/TRBV12-4	-	TRBJ2-3	14	ASSSLAGTSTDTQY
TRBV12-3/TRBV12-4	few	TRBJ1-1	15	ASTPGRASTGTAEAF
TRBV18	-	TRBJ2-1	14	ASSPPGPSTYNEQF
TRBV9	-	TRBJ2-3	14	ASSTGSGVYTDTQY
TRBV4-2	many	TRBJ2-5	13	ASSQGASVEETQY
TRBV7-9	-	TRBJ1-1	14	ASSRYRGQGNTEAF
TRBV7-2	-	TRBJ2-3	10	ASSSSRLAQY
TRBV5-1	-	TRBJ2-6	14	ASSFYQGGGANVLT
TRBV7-2	once	TRBJ2-1	13	ASSLGALAGGAQF
TRBV25-1	once	TRBJ2-5	12	ASRGGLAVETQY
TRBV2	-	TRBJ1-1	12	ASRRIRGDTEAF
TRBV12-3/TRBV12-4	-	TRBJ1-2	11	AIATGERIGYT
TRBV11-2	few	TRBJ2-7	10	ASSTGHYEQY
TRBV6-6	-	TRBJ2-7	10	ASSSIKGEQY
TRBV20-1	few	-	13	SARVSARGPQTQY
TRBV6-1	few	TRBJ1-1	11	ASTRRGDTEAF
TRBV4-1	-	-	14	ASSHPLAGRQETQF
TRBV21-1	-	-	14	ASSKALARWGGTQY